This T cell receptor (beta chain) was identified during a study of T cell changes during pregnancy in multiple sclerosis. This table comes from immunoSEQ multiplex PCR, and its TCRdb copy is limited to in-frame clones, with some not included. Here the sample spans roughly 38,000 clones, about 91% being singletons. Trimming removed 5 bases from V and 0 bases from J, with 16 bases in between. CDR1 and CDR2 from the germline V gene are SEHNR and FQNEAQ (reference sequence). The CDR3 consists of 16 residues. The genes are TRBV7-9 and TRBJ1-1; D not certain. The sample consisted of CD4+ T cells from peripheral blood mononuclear cells, taken after pregnancy. The TCR comes from a female donor in good health, enrolled as a control in a pregnancy study. The CDR3 reads CASSPLATELNTEAFF. The CDR3 DNA reads as TGTGCCAGCAGCCCCCTCGCCACAGAGCTGAACACTGAAGCTTTCTTT.